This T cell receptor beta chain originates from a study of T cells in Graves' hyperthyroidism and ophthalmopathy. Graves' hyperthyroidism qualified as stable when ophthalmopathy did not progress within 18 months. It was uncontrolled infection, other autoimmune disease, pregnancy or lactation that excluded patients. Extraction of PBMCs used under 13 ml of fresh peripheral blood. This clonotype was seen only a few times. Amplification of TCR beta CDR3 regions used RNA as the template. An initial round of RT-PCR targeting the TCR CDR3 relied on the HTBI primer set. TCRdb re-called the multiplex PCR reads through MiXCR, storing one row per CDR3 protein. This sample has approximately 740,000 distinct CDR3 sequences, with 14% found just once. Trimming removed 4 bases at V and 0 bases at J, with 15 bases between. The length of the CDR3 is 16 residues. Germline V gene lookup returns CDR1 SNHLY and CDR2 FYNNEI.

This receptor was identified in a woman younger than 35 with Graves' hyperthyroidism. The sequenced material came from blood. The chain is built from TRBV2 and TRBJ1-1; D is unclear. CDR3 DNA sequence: TGTGCCAGCAGTGCCACCTGGAGAGCTTTGAACACTGAAGCTTTCTTT. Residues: CASSATWRALNTEAFF.